A selection of T cell receptor beta chains follows, all from one sample in a study of post-analysis software for immune sequencing data. TCRdb reprocessed the PCR reads with MiXCR, giving one entry per CDR3 protein. The repertoire has approximately 730,000 distinct CDR3 sequences, 30% of them found once; the top ten carry more than 0.45%. The sample was blood. These receptors all come from a girl aged 5 to 17 with multiple sclerosis. Both conserved end residues are part of each CDR3. D genes are given only for firm matches. Some rows have no size entry. The others give once, few or many, or a class for an expanded clone.

v_call	clone_size	d_call	j_call	cdr3_nt	cdr3_aa
TRBV7-9	few	TRBD2	TRBJ2-7	TGTGCCAGCAGCCCCCCAAGCGGGACCTACGAGCAGTACTTC	CASSPPSGTYEQYF
TRBV27	once	TRBD1	TRBJ1-1	TGTGCCAGCAGTCCTTGGACAGGGCTGAACACTGAAGCTTTCTTT	CASSPWTGLNTEAFF
TRBV7-3	NA	TRBD2	TRBJ2-5	TGTGCCAGCAGCTTAAGCCAGCGGGGCGAGGGAGAGACCCAGTACTTC	CASSLSQRGEGETQYF
TRBV4-3	few	NA	TRBJ2-1	TGCGCCAGCAGCCAAGGCCGGGGGAGCGGAGAGCAGTTCTTC	CASSQGRGSGEQFF
TRBV5-1	NA	NA	TRBJ2-6	TGCGCCAGCACAACCTCTGGGGCCAACGTCCTGACTTTC	CASTTSGANVLTF
TRBV20-1	NA	NA	TRBJ1-5	TGCAGTGCTGAGGACAACAGGCATCAGCCCCAGCATTTT	CSAEDNRHQPQHF
TRBV7-2	NA	TRBD2	TRBJ2-5	TGTGCCAGCAGCCCTGGACTAGGGGTAAAGACCCAGTACTTC	CASSPGLGVKTQYF
TRBV18	few	TRBD1	TRBJ2-1	TGTGCCAGCTCACCAAAGACAGGGTTAGTATCCTACAATGAGCAGTTCTTC	CASSPKTGLVSYNEQFF
TRBV20-1	many	TRBD1	TRBJ2-1	TGCAGTGCTACGGGACAGGGGGGATACAATGAGCAGTTCTTC	CSATGQGGYNEQFF
TRBV5-1	NA	NA	TRBJ2-5	TGCGCCAGCAGCTTCCGACGTCAGGGAGCCGGAGAGACCCAGTACTTC	CASSFRRQGAGETQYF
TRBV6-6	NA	NA	TRBJ2-4	TGTGCCAGCAGGCTTATCAGGGCGTTGAATGAGCAGTACTTC	CASRLIRALNEQYF
TRBV6-5	NA	TRBD2	TRBJ2-1	TGTGCCAGCAGTTACGGGCTAGCGGGAGACGAGCAGTTCTTC	CASSYGLAGDEQFF
TRBV7-2	many	NA	TRBJ2-1	TGTGCCAGCAGCCTTAGTCGTTCGGCTGGGAGTTCCTACAATGAGCAGTTCTTC	CASSLSRSAGSSYNEQFF
TRBV20-1	NA	NA	TRBJ1-1	TGCAGTGCTGCGCAGGGCGGCACTGAAGCTTTCTTT	CSAAQGGTEAFF
TRBV5-1	NA	NA	TRBJ2-3	TGCGCCAGCAGCCAGACCACGAGGAGCACAGATACGCAGTATTTT	CASSQTTRSTDTQYF
TRBV5-1	many	NA	TRBJ2-2	TGCGCCAGCAGCGGACGGGGGATGGACGGGGAGCTGTTTTTT	CASSGRGMDGELFF
TRBV28	few	NA	TRBJ1-5	TGTGCCAGCAGGTTGGGCAATCAGCCCCAGCATTTT	CASRLGNQPQHF
TRBV6-2/TRBV6-3	few	NA	TRBJ1-5	TGTGCCAGCAGTTTCCCCCAGGGCAATCAGCCCCAGCATTTT	CASSFPQGNQPQHF
TRBV5-1	few	TRBD1	TRBJ2-7	TGCGCCAGCAGTGGACAGGACCTCTCCGAGCAGTACTTC	CASSGQDLSEQYF
TRBV16	NA	NA	TRBJ1-1	TGTGCCAGCAGCCAATCTTGGAACAGGGCCAACACTGAAGCTTTCTTT	CASSQSWNRANTEAFF
TRBV4-1	once	NA	TRBJ2-2	TGCGCCAGCAGCCAAGATATAGTATCGACCGGGGAGCTGTTTTTT	CASSQDIVSTGELFF
TRBV7-9	many	NA	TRBJ1-2	TGTGCCAGCAGCTTAGGGGCAGACGGCTACACCTTC	CASSLGADGYTF
TRBV29-1	few	NA	TRBJ1-5	TGCAGCGTTGGGCAGGACAATCAGCCCCAGCATTTT	CSVGQDNQPQHF
TRBV20-1	NA	NA	TRBJ2-3	TGCAGTGCTAGCTGGGTCGCGGGAAGGGCAGATACGCAGTATTTT	CSASWVAGRADTQYF
TRBV7-2	few	NA	TRBJ2-7	TGTGCCAGCAGCTTAGTAAAGGGGTACGAGCAGTACTTC	CASSLVKGYEQYF
TRBV28	few	TRBD2	TRBJ2-7	TGTGCCAGCAGTGAGACTAGCGGAAACTACTACGAGCAGTACTTC	CASSETSGNYYEQYF
TRBV4-2	few	NA	TRBJ1-2	TGTGCCAGCAGCCACCCAGCCAACTATGGCTACACCTTC	CASSHPANYGYTF
TRBV5-6	NA	TRBD1	TRBJ1-4	TGTGCCAGCAGCCTGGGACAGAGGGGTGAAAAACTGTTTTTT	CASSLGQRGEKLFF
TRBV7-9	NA	NA	TRBJ1-2	TGTGCCAGCAGCCTCCTTTTTAACTATGGCTACACCTTC	CASSLLFNYGYTF
TRBV5-1	NA	NA	TRBJ2-1	TGCGCCAGCAGCCTGAGTGGGGTACAGCCCTACAATGAGCAGTTCTTC	CASSLSGVQPYNEQFF
TRBV12-3/TRBV12-4	NA	NA	TRBJ2-3	TGTGTCAGCAGGTGGCGGTTGGACGTGGATACGCAGTATTTT	CVSRWRLDVDTQYF
TRBV7-2	NA	NA	TRBJ2-3	TGTGCCAGCAGCTTAGAGGCTGGCCCCAGCACAGATACGCAGTATTTT	CASSLEAGPSTDTQYF
TRBV29-1	NA	NA	TRBJ1-1	TGCAGCGTTGCAGGACAAAGGGACACTGAAGCTTTCTTT	CSVAGQRDTEAFF
TRBV2	NA	NA	TRBJ1-2	TGTGCCAGCAGTGAAACCCGATCTACATTTGGGTACACCTTC	CASSETRSTFGYTF
TRBV27	NA	NA	TRBJ1-4	TGTGCCACCGCGGGGCGGCGAAATGAAAAACTGTTTTTT	CATAGRRNEKLFF
TRBV20-1	NA	NA	TRBJ2-7	TGCAGTGCCCCCGGAGCGGATTACCTCTCCTACGAGCAGTACTTC	CSAPGADYLSYEQYF
TRBV14	NA	NA	TRBJ2-7	TGTGCCAGCAGCCAAGCCGTCTACGCGGACGAGCAGTACTTC	CASSQAVYADEQYF
TRBV14	NA	TRBD2	TRBJ2-1	TGTGCCAGCAGCGACAGCCCGGGACTAGCGGGGATAAAGTACAATGAGCAGTTCTTC	CASSDSPGLAGIKYNEQFF
TRBV2	NA	TRBD1	TRBJ2-7	TGTGCCAGCAGGAGGACAGGGGGCCCCTACGAGCAGTACTTC	CASRRTGGPYEQYF
TRBV20-1	NA	NA	TRBJ1-1	TGCAGTGCTAGAGGTTCACCCCGGGGAGCTTTCTTT	CSARGSPRGAFF
TRBV4-3	few	NA	TRBJ2-1	TGCGCCAGCTCTGTGACAGGCATCGGTGAGCAGTTCTTC	CASSVTGIGEQFF
TRBV5-1	few	TRBD2	TRBJ2-5	TGCGCCAGCAGCCGGCGACTAGCGGGAGACGCGGAGACCCAGTACTTC	CASSRRLAGDAETQYF